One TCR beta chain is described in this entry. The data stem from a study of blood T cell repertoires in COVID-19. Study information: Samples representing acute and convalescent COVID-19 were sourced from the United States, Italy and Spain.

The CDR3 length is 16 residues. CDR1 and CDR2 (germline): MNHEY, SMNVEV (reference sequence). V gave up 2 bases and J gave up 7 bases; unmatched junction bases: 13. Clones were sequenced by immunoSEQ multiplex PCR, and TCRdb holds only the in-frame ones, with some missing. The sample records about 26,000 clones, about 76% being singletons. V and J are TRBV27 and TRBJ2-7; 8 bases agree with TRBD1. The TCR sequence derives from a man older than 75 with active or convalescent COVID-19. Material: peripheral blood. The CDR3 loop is CASSLLTGVASREQYF. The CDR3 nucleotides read TGTGCCAGCAGTTTACTGACAGGGGTGGCGAGTCGGGAGCAGTACTTC.